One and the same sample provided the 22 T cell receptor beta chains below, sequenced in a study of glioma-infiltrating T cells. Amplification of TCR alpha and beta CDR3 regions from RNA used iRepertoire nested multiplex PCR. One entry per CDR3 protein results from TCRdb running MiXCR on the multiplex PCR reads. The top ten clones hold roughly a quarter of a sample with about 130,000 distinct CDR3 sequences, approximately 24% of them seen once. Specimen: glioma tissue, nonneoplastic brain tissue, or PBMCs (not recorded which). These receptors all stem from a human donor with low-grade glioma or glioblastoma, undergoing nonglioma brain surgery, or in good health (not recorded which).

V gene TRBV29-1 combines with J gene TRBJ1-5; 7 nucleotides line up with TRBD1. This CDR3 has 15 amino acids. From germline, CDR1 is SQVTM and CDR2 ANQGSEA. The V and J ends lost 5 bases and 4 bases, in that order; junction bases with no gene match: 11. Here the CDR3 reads CSVRTGDAANQPQHF. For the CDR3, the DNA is TGCAGCGTTCGTACAGGGGACGCGGCGAATCAGCCCCAGCATTTT.

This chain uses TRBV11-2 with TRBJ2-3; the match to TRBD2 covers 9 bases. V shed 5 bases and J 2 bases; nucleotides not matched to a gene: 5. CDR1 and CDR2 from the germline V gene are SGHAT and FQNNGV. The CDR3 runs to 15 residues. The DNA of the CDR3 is TGTGCCAGCAGCCCGATAGCGGGGGTCACAGATACGCAGTATTTT. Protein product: CASSPIAGVTDTQYF.

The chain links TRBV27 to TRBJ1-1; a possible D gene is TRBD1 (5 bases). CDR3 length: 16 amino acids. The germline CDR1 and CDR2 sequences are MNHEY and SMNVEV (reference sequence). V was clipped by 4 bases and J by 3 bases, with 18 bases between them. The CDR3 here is CASSSRGLVVDTEAFF. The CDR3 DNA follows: TGTGCCAGCAGTTCAAGGGGCCTCGTGGTCGACACTGAAGCTTTCTTT.

The CDR3: CATKPRTNTEAFF. CDR3 in DNA: TGTGCCACCAAACCGCGGACGAACACTGAAGCTTTCTTT. The rearrangement links TRBV6-2 or TRBV6-3 to TRBJ1-1, with unresolved D. Germline-derived CDR1 and CDR2 are MNHEY and SVGEGT. CDR3 length: 13 residues. V was clipped by 10 bases and J by 1 base, with 13 bases between them.

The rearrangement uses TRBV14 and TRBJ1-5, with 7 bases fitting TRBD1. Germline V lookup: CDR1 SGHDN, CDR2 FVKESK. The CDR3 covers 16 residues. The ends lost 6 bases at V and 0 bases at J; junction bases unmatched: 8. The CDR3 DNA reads TGTGCCAGCAGTGGAACCGGGACAGATAGCAATCAGCCCCAGCATTTT. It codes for CASSGTGTDSNQPQHF.

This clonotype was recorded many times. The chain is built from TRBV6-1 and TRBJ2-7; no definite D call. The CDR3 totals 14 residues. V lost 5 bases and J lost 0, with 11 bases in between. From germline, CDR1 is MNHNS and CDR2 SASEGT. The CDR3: CASSHPGFSYEQYV. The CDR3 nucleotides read TGTGCCAGCAGTCATCCGGGCTTCTCCTACGAGCAGTACGTC.

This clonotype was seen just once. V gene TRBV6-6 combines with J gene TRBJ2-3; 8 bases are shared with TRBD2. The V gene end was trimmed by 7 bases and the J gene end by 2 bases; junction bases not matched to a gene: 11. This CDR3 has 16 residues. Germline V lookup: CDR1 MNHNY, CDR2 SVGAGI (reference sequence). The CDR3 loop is CASTPSERGFTDTQYF. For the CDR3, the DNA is TGTGCCAGCACCCCCTCGGAGCGGGGGTTCACAGATACGCAGTATTTT.

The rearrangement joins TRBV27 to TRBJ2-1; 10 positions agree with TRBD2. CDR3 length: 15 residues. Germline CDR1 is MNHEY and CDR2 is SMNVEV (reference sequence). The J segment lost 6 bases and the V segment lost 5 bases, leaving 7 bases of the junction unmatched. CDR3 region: CASSRSGGAPNEQFF. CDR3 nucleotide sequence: TGTGCCAGCAGTCGAAGCGGGGGGGCCCCCAATGAGCAGTTCTTC.

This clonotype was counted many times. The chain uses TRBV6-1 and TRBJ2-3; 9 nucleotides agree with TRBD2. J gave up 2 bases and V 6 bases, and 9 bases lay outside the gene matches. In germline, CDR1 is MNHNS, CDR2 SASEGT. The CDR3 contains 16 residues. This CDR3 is CASRSTPSGATDTQYF. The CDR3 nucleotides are TGTGCCAGCAGATCAACCCCTAGCGGGGCCACAGATACGCAGTATTTT.

For the CDR3, the DNA is TGTGCCAGCAGGGAGGGAGTCTCTGGAAACACCATATATTTT. It specifies CASREGVSGNTIYF. The chain couples TRBV6-2 or TRBV6-3 to TRBJ1-3; D uncertain. This CDR3 has 14 amino acids. Germline lookup yields CDR1 MNHEY and CDR2 SVGEGT. V lost 6 bases to trimming and J lost 0 bases, with 9 bases between them.

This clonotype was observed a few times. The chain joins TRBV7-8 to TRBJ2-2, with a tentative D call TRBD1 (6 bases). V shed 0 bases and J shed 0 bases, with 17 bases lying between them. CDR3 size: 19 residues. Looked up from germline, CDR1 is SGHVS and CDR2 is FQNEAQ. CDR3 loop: CASSLALKVGTSNTGELFF. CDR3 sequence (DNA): TGTGCCAGCAGCTTAGCCCTCAAGGTTGGGACATCGAACACCGGGGAGCTGTTTTTT.

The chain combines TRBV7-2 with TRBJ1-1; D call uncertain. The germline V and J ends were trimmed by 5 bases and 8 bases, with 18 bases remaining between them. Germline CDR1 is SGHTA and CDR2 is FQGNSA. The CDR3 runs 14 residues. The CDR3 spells CASSLSGLAGEAFF. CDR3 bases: TGTGCCAGCAGCCTCTCGGGTCTAGCAGGCGAAGCTTTCTTT.

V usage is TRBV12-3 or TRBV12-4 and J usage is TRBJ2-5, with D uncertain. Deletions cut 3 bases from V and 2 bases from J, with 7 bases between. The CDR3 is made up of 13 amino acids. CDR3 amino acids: CASSFSRQETQYF. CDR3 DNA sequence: TGTGCCAGCAGTTTTTCTAGACAAGAGACCCAGTACTTC.

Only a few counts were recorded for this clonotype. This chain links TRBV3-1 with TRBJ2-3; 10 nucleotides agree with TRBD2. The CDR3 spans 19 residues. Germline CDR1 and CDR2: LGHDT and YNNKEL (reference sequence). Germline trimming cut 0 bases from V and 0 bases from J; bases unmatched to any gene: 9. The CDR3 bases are TGTGCCAGCAGCCAAGATCGGCTTCTAGCGGGGGTAAGCACAGATACGCAGTATTTT. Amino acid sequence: CASSQDRLLAGVSTDTQYF.

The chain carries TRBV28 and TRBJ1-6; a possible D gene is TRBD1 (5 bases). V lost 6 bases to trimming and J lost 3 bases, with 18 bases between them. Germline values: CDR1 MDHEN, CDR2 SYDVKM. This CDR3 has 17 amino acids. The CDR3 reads CASSPGRGRNYNSPLHF. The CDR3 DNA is TGTGCCAGCAGCCCAGGGAGAGGACGGAACTATAATTCACCCCTCCACTTT.

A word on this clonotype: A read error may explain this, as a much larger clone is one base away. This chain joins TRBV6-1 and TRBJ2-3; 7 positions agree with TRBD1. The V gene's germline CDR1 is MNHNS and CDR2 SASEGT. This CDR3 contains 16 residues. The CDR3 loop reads CASRLRTGSLTETQYF. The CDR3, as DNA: TGTGCCAGCAGGTTACGGACAGGCAGCCTCACAGAAACGCAGTATTTT.

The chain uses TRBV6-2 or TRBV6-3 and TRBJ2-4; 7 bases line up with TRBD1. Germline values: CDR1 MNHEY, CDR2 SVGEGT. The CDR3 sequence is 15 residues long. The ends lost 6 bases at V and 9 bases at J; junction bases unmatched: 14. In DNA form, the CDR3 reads TGTGCCAGCAGCGTAGGCCAGGGGGTTCGGGGCATTCAGTACTTC. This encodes CASSVGQGVRGIQYF.

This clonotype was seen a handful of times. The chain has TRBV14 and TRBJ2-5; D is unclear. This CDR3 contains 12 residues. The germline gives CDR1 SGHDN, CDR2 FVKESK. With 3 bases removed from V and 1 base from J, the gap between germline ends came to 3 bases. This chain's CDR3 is CASSQSQETQYF. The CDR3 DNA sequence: TGTGCCAGCAGCCAGTCCCAAGAGACCCAGTACTTC. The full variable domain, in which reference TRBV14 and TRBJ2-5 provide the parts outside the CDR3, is EAGVTQFPSHSVIEKGQTVTLRCDPISGHDNLYWYRRVMGKEIKFLLHFVKESKQDESGMPNNRFLAERTGGTYSTLKVQPAELEDSGVYFCASSQSQETQYFGPGTRLLVL.

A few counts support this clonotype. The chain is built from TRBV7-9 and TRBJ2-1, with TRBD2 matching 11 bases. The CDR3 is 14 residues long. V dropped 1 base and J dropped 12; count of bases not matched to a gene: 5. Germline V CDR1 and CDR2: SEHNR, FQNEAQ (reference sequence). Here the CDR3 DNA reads TGTGCCAGCAGCTTAGTGACTAGCGGGGAATTGCAGTTCTTC. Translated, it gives CASSLVTSGELQFF.

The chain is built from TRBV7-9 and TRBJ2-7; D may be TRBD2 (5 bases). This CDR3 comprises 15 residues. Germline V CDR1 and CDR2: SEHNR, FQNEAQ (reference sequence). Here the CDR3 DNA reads TGTGCCAGCAGCTTTTCCCCCAGCGATGGGAACGAGCGGTATGTC. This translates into CASSFSPSDGNERYV.

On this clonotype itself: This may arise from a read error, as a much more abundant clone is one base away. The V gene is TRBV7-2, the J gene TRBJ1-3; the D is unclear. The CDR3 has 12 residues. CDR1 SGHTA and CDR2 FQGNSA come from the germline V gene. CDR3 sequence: CASSLSGNTMYF. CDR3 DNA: TGTGCCAGCAGCTTATCTGGAAACACCATGTATTTT.

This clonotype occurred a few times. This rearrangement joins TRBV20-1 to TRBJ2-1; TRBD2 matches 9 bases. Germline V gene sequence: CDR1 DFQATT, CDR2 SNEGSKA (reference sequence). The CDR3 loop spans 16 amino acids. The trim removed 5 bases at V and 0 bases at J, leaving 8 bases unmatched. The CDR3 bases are TGCAGTGCTCTTAGCGGGGGAAGTTCCTCCTACAATGAGCAGTTCTTC. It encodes CSALSGGSSSYNEQFF.